Listed below are T cell receptor beta chains from one sample, sequenced in a study of T cells after yellow fever vaccination. TCRdb called the 5' RACE reads again in MiXCR, with one record for every CDR3 protein. The profile shows tens of thousands of distinct CDR3 sequences, 4.5% of them singletons. This specimen consisted of PBMCs, either bulk or a sorted T-cell subset (CD4+, CD8+, memory, or dextramer-sorted; not recorded which), obtained on the day of the yellow fever booster vaccination. The receptors stem from a man between 18 and 35 years old who received the YFV17D yellow fever vaccine. The CDR3 runs from the conserved cysteine through the conserved F or W. A D gene is named only where the DNA matches it firmly. Not every row has a clone size; where given, it reads once, few, many or a size class.

D gene	V gene	J gene	clone size	CDR3 DNA	CDR3 protein
TRBD2	TRBV7-2	TRBJ2-5	many	TGTGCCAGCAGCTTCACTAGCGGGGTTCAAGAGACCCAGTACTTC	CASSFTSGVQETQYF
NA	TRBV6-5	TRBJ1-2	many	TGTGCCAGCAGTGGAAACTATGGCTACACCTTC	CASSGNYGYTF
TRBD1	TRBV20-1	TRBJ1-4	many	TGCAGTGCTAGGGGATCCGACAGGGGTTTTGAAAAACTGTTTTTT	CSARGSDRGFEKLFF
NA	TRBV11-2	TRBJ1-1	many	TGTGCCAGCAGCTTAGGGTATGGGTTGAACACTGAAGCTTTCTTT	CASSLGYGLNTEAFF
TRBD1	TRBV5-1	TRBJ2-3	few	TGCGCCAGCAGCTTGGCCTTTGGGGACAGAGGGACGCAGTATTTT	CASSLAFGDRGTQYF
NA	TRBV7-2	TRBJ2-1	many	TGTGCCAGCAGCCCGGGATCCCCGGGTGGCAATGAGCAGTTCTTC	CASSPGSPGGNEQFF
NA	TRBV7-2	TRBJ2-4	many	TGTGCCAGCAGCTCACGTGTAGCCAAAAACATTCAGTACTTC	CASSSRVAKNIQYF
TRBD2	TRBV7-2	TRBJ2-1	many	TGTGCCAGCAGCTTAGCGTTAGCGGGGCACAATGAGCAGTTCTTC	CASSLALAGHNEQFF
NA	TRBV3-1	TRBJ2-1	many	TGTGCCAGCAGCCAAGTTTTCCGACTTAATGAGCAGTTCTTC	CASSQVFRLNEQFF
NA	TRBV5-1	TRBJ1-6	few	TGCGCCAGCAGCTTGTTCTCGGCAGGGAGCAATTCACCCCTCCACTTT	CASSLFSAGSNSPLHF
TRBD1	TRBV12-3/TRBV12-4	TRBJ2-7	NA	TGTGCCAGCAGTGAAACCGGGACAGGGGTGGCCTACGAGCAGTACTTC	CASSETGTGVAYEQYF
NA	TRBV6-2/TRBV6-3	TRBJ1-5	few	TGTGCCAGCAGTTACTCTACAGGGTCTAGCAATCAGCCCCAGCATTTT	CASSYSTGSSNQPQHF
TRBD1	TRBV25-1	TRBJ2-5	NA	TGTGCCAGCAGTGGGGGACAGGGCGGAGGAGAGACCCAGTACTTC	CASSGGQGGGETQYF
TRBD1	TRBV29-1	TRBJ1-3	many	TGCAGCGTCTCCCGGACAGGGGGTGGAAGAAACACCATATATTTT	CSVSRTGGGRNTIYF
NA	TRBV25-1	TRBJ2-5	many	TGTGCCAGCAGTGAAGGCGAGGAGACCCAGTACTTC	CASSEGEETQYF
NA	TRBV27	TRBJ1-4	medium-sized	TGTGCCAGCAGTTTCATGCCAGACCGAAATGAAAAACTGTTTTTT	CASSFMPDRNEKLFF
NA	TRBV6-5	TRBJ1-6	NA	TGTGCCAGCAGTTACGATAGGGTCTATAATTCACCCCTCCACTTT	CASSYDRVYNSPLHF
TRBD2	TRBV5-1	TRBJ2-3	NA	TGCGCCAGCAGCTTGAACGAGCGGGGGGCCAGCACAGATACGCAGTATTTT	CASSLNERGASTDTQYF
NA	TRBV28	TRBJ1-2	many	TGTGCCAGCAGTCCGGGGGCTAACTATGGCTACACCTTC	CASSPGANYGYTF
TRBD2	TRBV5-6	TRBJ2-1	NA	TGTGCCAGCAGCTCCCTACTAGCGGGAAAAAATGAGCAGTTCTTC	CASSSLLAGKNEQFF
NA	TRBV12-3/TRBV12-4	TRBJ2-3	medium-sized	TGTGCCAGCAGTTTAGGGGGGGGCGACCACCTCGGGCAGTATTTT	CASSLGGGDHLGQYF
NA	TRBV7-2	TRBJ2-4	many	TGTGCCAGCAGCTTAGGAGGGTTCGTAGCCAAAAACATTCAGTACTTC	CASSLGGFVAKNIQYF
NA	TRBV7-6	TRBJ2-2	many	TGTGCCAGCACCACTTGGCACAGGCCTCACTCGAACACCGGGGAGCTGTTTTTT	CASTTWHRPHSNTGELFF